Presented here are 14 T cell receptor beta chains from one specimen sequenced in a study of response to subunit inactivated influenza vaccine. TCRdb fed the RT-PCR reads into MiXCR, producing one record per CDR3 protein. The table lists some 640,000 distinct CDR3 sequences, around 13% of them singletons. Sequences were derived from PBMCs from blood, sampled around two weeks before vaccination. The receptors originated from a man aged 45-65 years who received an inactivated influenza vaccine.

This clonotype was recorded many times. CDR3 residues: CASSSTSGNSPLHF. The CDR3 bases are TGTGCCAGCAGCTCTACTAGTGGTAATTCACCCCTCCACTTT. The gene calls are TRBV12-3 or TRBV12-4 and TRBJ1-6, with D uncertain. There are 14 residues in the CDR3. The V end lost 6 bases, the J end lost 6 bases, and 12 bases lay between the germline ends.

The V and J genes are TRBV4-3 and TRBJ2-1, with TRBD2 matching over 9 bases. V gave up 0 bases and J gave up 6 bases; unmatched junction bases: 6. Germline V gives CDR1 LGHNA, CDR2 YSLEER. This CDR3 comprises 16 residues. The DNA for the CDR3 is TGCGCCAGCAGCCAAGAGGGCGGGAGGGCCCCCAATGAGCAGTTCTTC. Translation gives CASSQEGGRAPNEQFF.

This clonotype has more than one count but fewer than ten. This chain connects TRBV6-2 or TRBV6-3 to TRBJ1-1; 7 nucleotides match TRBD1. This CDR3 has 11 amino acids. The V gene end was trimmed by 4 bases and the J gene end by 7 bases; junction bases not matched to a gene: 0. Germline-derived CDR1 and CDR2 are MNHEY and SVGEGT. CDR3 coding DNA: TGTGCCAGCAGTTGGGACAGTGAAGCTTTCTTT. This codes for CASSWDSEAFF.

This clonotype appeared a few times. The chain uses TRBV2 and TRBJ2-3, with 8 bases identical to TRBD2. J lost 0 bases, V lost 6 bases, and 11 bases had no gene match. This CDR3 is built from 17 residues. The V gene's germline CDR1 is SNHLY and CDR2 FYNNEI. CDR3 loop: CASSKAGAPRSTDTQYF. The CDR3 nucleotides are TGTGCCAGCAGCAAAGCGGGGGCCCCTCGAAGCACAGATACGCAGTATTTT.

This clonotype was found a few times. The rearrangement joins TRBV5-1 to TRBJ1-3; a possible D gene is TRBD1 (5 bases). The CDR3 runs 15 residues. Germline-derived CDR1 and CDR2 are SGHRS and YFSETQ. V was cut by 4 bases and J by 0 bases, with 11 bases left in between. This CDR3 reads CASSRSGTSGNTIYF. CDR3 coding DNA: TGCGCCAGCAGCCGATCGGGGACCTCTGGAAACACCATATATTTT.

In the case of this clonotype: The conserved closing phenylalanine or tryptophan is absent in this CDR3, likely reflecting a read error. Because the CDR3's place on the DNA is in doubt, the DNA is left out and the CDR3 is given as listed by TCRdb. This chain joins TRBV6-4 and TRBJ2-5; the table's D gene call, TRBD2, was not cross checked with the DNA. Germline CDR1 MRHNA, CDR2 SNTAGT. Inclusive of both ends, the CDR3 amounts to 8 amino acids. The CDR3 sequence: CASSSLLP.

This clonotype was recorded many times. This chain links TRBV7-9 with TRBJ2-5, with D perhaps TRBD1 or TRBD2 (6 bases each). Germline V gene data show CDR1 as SEHNR and CDR2 as FQNEAQ (reference sequence). This CDR3 has 10 amino acids. Trimming shortened V by 11 bases and J by 5 bases, and 9 bases separated the two germline ends. The CDR3 DNA reads as TGTGCCTGGGGGGCGGAGACCCAGTACTTC. This translates into CAWGAETQYF.

Only a few counts were recorded for this clonotype. The rearrangement joins TRBV5-1 to TRBJ2-7; maybe TRBD1 (6 bases). The CDR3 is 15 amino acids. Trimming took off 2 bases at V and 3 bases at J, with 15 bases between the two ends. Per germline, CDR1 SGHRS and CDR2 YFSETQ. CDR3 protein: CASSFRGASDYEQYF. In DNA, the CDR3 is TGCGCCAGCAGCTTCAGGGGCGCGTCGGACTACGAGCAGTACTTC.

CDR3 protein: CASSLYSIGETQYF. CDR3 bases: TGTGCCAGCAGTTTATATAGTATTGGGGAGACCCAGTACTTC. V is TRBV27 and J is TRBJ2-5; D not resolved. The V and J ends lost 1 base and 5 bases respectively, with 11 bases between them. Germline-derived CDR1 and CDR2 are MNHEY and SMNVEV (reference sequence). The CDR3 contains 14 residues.

J is TRBJ2-2 and V is TRBV29-1; D not certain. Trimming left V 4 bases short and J 5 bases short, with 11 bases between. Per germline, CDR1 SQVTM and CDR2 ANQGSEA. CDR3 size: 13 residues. The CDR3 nucleotides read TGCAGCGTTGGAAGTGCGTCGACCGGGGAGCTGTTTTTT. It is translated as CSVGSASTGELFF.

This clonotype was picked up many times. This chain links TRBV5-1 with TRBJ1-2; a possible D gene is TRBD1 (6 bases). V lost 2 bases to trimming and J lost 1 base, with 15 bases between them. This CDR3 region has 16 residues. The V gene's germline CDR1 is SGHRS and CDR2 YFSETQ. As DNA, the CDR3 is TGCGCCAGCAGCTTACCGGGGGCAGGAGTTAACTATGGCTACACCTTC. Translated: CASSLPGAGVNYGYTF.

In its sample, this clonotype was seen a few times. The chain couples TRBV29-1 to TRBJ2-5; D is unresolved. Germline V gene lookup returns CDR1 SQVTM and CDR2 ANQGSEA. Trimming left V 3 bases short and J 0 bases short, with 11 bases between. The CDR3 sequence is 14 residues long. The CDR3 loop reads CSVDKGLDQETQYF. In nucleotides, the CDR3 is TGCAGCGTTGATAAGGGCTTGGACCAAGAGACCCAGTACTTC.

This clonotype appeared a few times. The chain has TRBV2 and TRBJ2-5; D is tentatively TRBD1 or TRBD2 (5 bases each). V lost 6 bases and J 5 bases, leaving 13 bases between the germline ends. There are 13 residues in the CDR3. Per germline, CDR1 SNHLY and CDR2 FYNNEI. The CDR3 sequence: CASRPGRWETQYF. CDR3 DNA: TGTGCCAGCAGGCCGGGACGCTGGGAGACCCAGTACTTC.

The rearrangement uses TRBV3-1 and TRBJ2-7; TRBD2 agrees at 7 bases. CDR1 is LGHDT and CDR2 is YNNKEL in the germline V gene (reference sequence). The V segment lost 4 bases and the J segment 3 bases; nucleotides outside the gene matches: 9. The CDR3 loop spans 15 amino acids. The CDR3 is CASSPSWGGGYEQYF. CDR3 in DNA: TGTGCCAGCAGCCCCTCCTGGGGGGGTGGCTACGAGCAGTACTTC.